A single sample gave rise to the 14 T cell receptor beta chains below, sequenced in a study of blood T cell repertoires in COVID-19. Clones were sequenced by immunoSEQ multiplex PCR, and TCRdb holds only the in-frame ones, with some missing. The data show about 200,000 clones, 87% seen once. The sample comprised peripheral blood. These receptors all come from a man aged 60-69 years who had recovered from COVID-19.

The chain joins TRBV11-2 to TRBJ2-1; tentative D call: TRBD2 (6 bases). This CDR3 is 16 amino acids long. V was cut by 5 bases and J by 5 bases, with 19 bases left in between. The germline CDR1 and CDR2 sequences are SGHAT and FQNNGV. CDR3 sequence: CASSPLGGTGDNEQFF. CDR3 coding DNA: TGTGCCAGCAGCCCACTCGGCGGGACGGGGGACAATGAGCAGTTCTTC.

The chain carries TRBV2 and TRBJ1-2; D gene ambiguous. The CDR3 is 17 residues long. Trimming cost V 6 bases and J 4 bases, with 24 bases left between them. Germline V lookup: CDR1 SNHLY, CDR2 FYNNEI. The CDR3 DNA is TGTGCCAGCAGACGGCCCGGTGGAGAGGGCAGGACCTATGGCTACACCTTC. Protein: CASRRPGGEGRTYGYTF.

V usage is TRBV19 and J usage is TRBJ1-5; TRBD1 might be the D (5 bases). The CDR3 contains 17 residues. Trimming cost V 5 bases and J 0 bases, with 17 bases left between them. Germline assignment: CDR1 LNHDA and CDR2 SQIVND (reference sequence). In DNA, the CDR3 is TGTGCCAGTAGTTCCCGGAGGGGTCCGAATAGCAATCAGCCCCAGCATTTT. Its translation is CASSSRRGPNSNQPQHF. Full variable domain (remainder filled in from reference TRBV19 and TRBJ1-5): DGGITQSPKYLFRKEGQNVTLSCEQNLNHDAMYWYRQDPGQGLRLIYYSQIVNDFQKGDIAEGYSVSREKKESFPLTVTSAQKNPTAFYLCASSSRRGPNSNQPQHFGDGTRLSIL.

This chain uses TRBV3-1 (or the pseudogene TRBV3-2) with TRBJ2-2, with 7 positions matching TRBD1. J was trimmed by 4 bases and V by 5 bases; bases with no gene match: 4. Germline V gene sequence: CDR1 LGHDT, CDR2 YNNKEL (reference sequence). The CDR3 length is 14 residues. CDR3 sequence reads: CASSGTGATGELFF. As DNA, the CDR3 is TGTGCCAGCAGCGGAACAGGGGCCACCGGGGAGCTGTTTTTT.

The chain has TRBV15 and TRBJ2-2; 14 nucleotides align to TRBD2. V lost 2 bases, J lost 8 bases, and 7 bases stayed unmatched. Germline V CDR1 and CDR2: LNHNV, YYDKDF (reference sequence). The CDR3 contains 17 residues. CDR3 region: CATSRLQTSGRAGELFF. The CDR3 nucleotides are TGTGCCACCAGCAGACTTCAGACTAGCGGGAGGGCGGGGGAGCTGTTTTTT.

V gene TRBV5-1 combines with J gene TRBJ2-7, with D perhaps matching TRBD2 (5 bases). V lost 5 bases to trimming and J lost 6 bases, with 18 bases between them. The germline V gene encodes CDR1 SGHRS and CDR2 YFSETQ. The CDR3 runs to 14 residues. The DNA of the CDR3 is TGCGCCAGCAGTATCTTGGAGGATTACGGCGAGCAGTACTTC. Protein product: CASSILEDYGEQYF.

The chain employs TRBV7-3 and TRBJ2-5, with TRBD2 matching over 9 bases. The CDR3 runs to 15 residues. Trimming at V came to 2 bases and at J to 1 base, leaving 2 bases not matched to a gene. CDR1 and CDR2 from the germline V gene are SGHTA and FQGTGA. The CDR3 DNA follows: TGTGCCAGCAGCTTAGGGACTAGCAGCCAAGAGACCCAGTACTTC. Amino acid sequence: CASSLGTSSQETQYF.

This clone was seen only a few times. V and J are TRBV30 and TRBJ2-2; D not resolved. Per the germline V gene, CDR1 is GTSNPN and CDR2 is SVGIG (reference sequence). Trimming removed 1 base from V and 1 base from J, with 7 bases in between. This CDR3 has 14 amino acids. The CDR3 sequence is CAWSAYMNTGELFF. DNA for the CDR3: TGTGCCTGGAGTGCTTACATGAACACCGGGGAGCTGTTTTTT.

The chain is built from TRBV18 and TRBJ2-1; 8 bases agree with TRBD2. Trimming cost V 3 bases and J 7 bases; bases outside gene matches: 8. The CDR3 sequence is 15 residues long. Germline V lookup: CDR1 KGHSH, CDR2 LQKENI. CDR3 sequence (DNA): TGTGCCAGCTCACCGGAGCGGGAGTTGAGAAATGAGCAGTTCTTC. This translates into CASSPERELRNEQFF.

V is TRBV25-1 and J is TRBJ2-1; D is possibly TRBD2 (7 bases). The CDR3 sequence is 14 residues long. Germline assignment: CDR1 MGHDK and CDR2 SYGVNS. Between the trimmed V and J ends, which lost 7 bases and 4 bases, there was a span of 14 bases. DNA of the CDR3: TGTGCCAGCACTAGGGAGGGGGTTTACAATGAGCAGTTCTTC. Its translation: CASTREGVYNEQFF.

CDR3 DNA: TGTGCCAGCAGCGTAGGAGGGCCACCAGGGTGGACAGCAGATAATTCACCCCTCCACTTT. Translating gives CASSVGGPPGWTADNSPLHF. The rearrangement links TRBV9 to TRBJ1-6; D is possibly TRBD1 (6 bases). There are 20 residues in the CDR3. V was pared by 0 bases and J by 5 bases, with 24 bases between. Germline V gene data show CDR1 as SGDLS and CDR2 as YYNGEE.

For the CDR3, the DNA is TGTGCCAGCAGCCAGGGTTTACAGGGCCGCACTGAAGCTTTCTTT. It translates to CASSQGLQGRTEAFF. V usage is TRBV3-1 (or the pseudogene TRBV3-2) and J usage is TRBJ1-1, with a weak D call TRBD1 (6 bases). The CDR3 covers 15 residues. Germline V gene data show CDR1 as LGHDT and CDR2 as YNNKEL (reference sequence). Trimming cost V 3 bases and J 4 bases, with 15 bases left between them.

The chain links TRBV9 to TRBJ2-2, with D hard to call. Deletions cut 4 bases from V and 2 bases from J, with 12 bases between. This CDR3 has 15 amino acids. The germline V gene has CDR1 SGDLS and CDR2 YYNGEE. The CDR3 DNA reads as TGTGCCAGCAGCCCCGGGTCGCTCAACACCGGGGAGCTGTTTTTT. This sequence encodes CASSPGSLNTGELFF.

CDR3 nucleotides: TGTGCCAGCAGCTTAGTAGGACAGAGTAATTCACCCCTCCACTTT. Residues: CASSLVGQSNSPLHF. This rearrangement joins TRBV7-8 to TRBJ1-6; D is possibly TRBD1 (6 bases). CDR3 length: 15 amino acids. The germline gives CDR1 SGHVS, CDR2 FQNEAQ. Between the trimmed V and J ends, which lost 1 base and 6 bases, there was a span of 10 bases.